Listed below are T cell receptor beta chains from one sample, sequenced in a study of blood T cell repertoires in COVID-19. Some clones are missing from TCRdb's copy, which holds only in-frame ones; the method was immunoSEQ multiplex PCR. This table holds about 360,000 clones, 80% to 90% found once. The source material was PBMCs or T cells enriched from blood (not recorded which). These TCRs come from a man aged 25-40 years who had recovered from COVID-19. Each CDR3 is given with its conserved first and last residue. The D gene is left open where the match is weak. Size is stated for part of the rows, as once, few or many counts, or as a class when the clone is expanded.

V,J,D,size,DNA,CDR3
TRBV6-5,TRBJ2-7,TRBD2,once,TGTGCCAGCAGTACCACCCTGGGACTAGCGGGGGGGCAGTACTTC,CASSTTLGLAGGQYF
TRBV7-9,TRBJ2-1,.,.,TGTGCCAGCAGCCTAGTGGTGGGGGGGCCCAATGAGCAGTTCTTC,CASSLVVGGPNEQFF
TRBV4-1,TRBJ2-1,.,once,TGCGCCAGCAGCCAAGACGAGCTTGTAATCCGCAATGAGCAGTTCTTC,CASSQDELVIRNEQFF
TRBV10-3,TRBJ1-2,.,.,TGTGCCATCAGTGAGTCGAAGGGGCCGTGGAAGGATGGCTACACCTTC,CAISESKGPWKDGYTF
TRBV5-6,TRBJ1-2,.,.,TGTGCCAGCAGCTCCCGGGTTGTGTGGTATGGCTACACCTTC,CASSSRVVWYGYTF
TRBV19,TRBJ1-2,.,.,TGTGCCAGTAGCCCCCTGACAGAGCAAATCGGCTACACCTTC,CASSPLTEQIGYTF
TRBV4-1,TRBJ1-2,TRBD1,.,TGCGCCAGCAGCCAAGTAAAGAGGGGGCCCGGGGACTACACCTTC,CASSQVKRGPGDYTF
TRBV5-4,TRBJ2-1,TRBD2,.,TGTGCCAGCAGCTTGCCGGGACTAGTCTCGGATGAGCAGTTCTTC,CASSLPGLVSDEQFF
TRBV6-5,TRBJ1-6,TRBD1,.,TGTGCCAGCACCGGACAGGGCGGATACTCACCCCTCCACTTT,CASTGQGGYSPLHF
TRBV6-2/TRBV6-3,TRBJ2-1,TRBD2,.,TGTGCCAGCAGTCAGACTAGCGGGGGGCGCAATGAGCAGTTCTTC,CASSQTSGGRNEQFF
TRBV6-5,TRBJ2-7,.,.,TGTGCCAGCAGAGGGGTGGGGACACAGTCCTACGAGCAGTACTTC,CASRGVGTQSYEQYF
TRBV4-2,TRBJ2-1,.,.,TGTGCCAGCAGCCAAGATTTCGGAGACAATGAGCAGTTCTTC,CASSQDFGDNEQFF
TRBV30,TRBJ1-6,.,.,TGTGCCTGCAACAGGGAAAATTCACCCCTCCACTTT,CACNRENSPLHF
TRBV10-3,TRBJ1-2,.,.,TGTGCCATCAGTGAGTCGATTGGCAGGGCCTATGGCTACACCTTC,CAISESIGRAYGYTF
TRBV4-3,TRBJ1-2,TRBD1,.,TGCGCCAGCAGCGAAGGACAGGGGGCGATCTATGGCTACACCTTC,CASSEGQGAIYGYTF
TRBV5-1,TRBJ2-1,TRBD2,.,TGCGCCAGCAGCGTACTAGCGGGGGAAGTGAATGAGCAGTTCTTC,CASSVLAGEVNEQFF
TRBV20-1,TRBJ1-1,.,.,TGCAGTGCTAGTACCACAGCGAACACTGAAGCTTTCTTT,CSASTTANTEAFF
TRBV7-9,TRBJ1-3,TRBD1,.,TGTGCCAGCAGTTACGCGACAGGGTTGAAAGGAAACACCATATATTTT,CASSYATGLKGNTIYF
TRBV5-1,TRBJ2-2,.,.,TGCGCCAGCAGCCTAACAGCTGCGAACACCGGGGAGCTGTTTTTT,CASSLTAANTGELFF
TRBV10-1,TRBJ2-7,TRBD1,.,TGCGCCAGCAGCGCTACAGGGGGCCGGAACACCTACGAGCAGTACTTC,CASSATGGRNTYEQYF
TRBV6-2/TRBV6-3,TRBJ1-1,.,.,TGTGCCAGCAGCTTTCCGGTCCCGATGAACACTGAAGCTTTCTTT,CASSFPVPMNTEAFF
TRBV7-2,TRBJ1-6,TRBD1,.,TGTGCCAGCAGCTCCTGGACAGGGGGTTACAGCTCCTATAATTCACCCCTCCACTTT,CASSSWTGGYSSYNSPLHF
TRBV6-6,TRBJ1-6,.,few,TGTGCCAGCATCCTTTTGGGGGCCTCCTATAATTCACCCCTCCACTTT,CASILLGASYNSPLHF
TRBV15,TRBJ2-2,TRBD2,few,TGTGCCACCAGCAGAGATCGTGGTAGGCTAGCGGGGGCCCTGAACACCGGGGAGCTGTTTTTT,CATSRDRGRLAGALNTGELFF
TRBV19,TRBJ2-6,.,many,TGTGCCAGTAGTATAGAAATCGGTTCTGGGGCCAACGTCCTGACTTTC,CASSIEIGSGANVLTF
TRBV7-2,TRBJ2-7,.,.,TGTGCCAGCAGCTCCCTGGGCACAACTCTTCTTTACGAGCAGTACTTC,CASSSLGTTLLYEQYF
TRBV6-5,TRBJ1-1,TRBD1,.,TGTGCCAGCATCTCCAGGGGGCAAATGAACACTGAAGCTTTCTTT,CASISRGQMNTEAFF
TRBV7-2,TRBJ2-3,.,once,TGTGCCAGCAGCTTAATCGGGGATAGCTGGGGCACAGATACGCAGTATTTT,CASSLIGDSWGTDTQYF
TRBV6-2/TRBV6-3,TRBJ2-7,TRBD1,.,TGTGCCAGCAGTTACGCCCAGGGGGCTGTTTACGAGCAGTACTTC,CASSYAQGAVYEQYF
TRBV29-1,TRBJ2-1,TRBD1,.,TGCAGCGTTGAAGGTCGGGACAGCCAACGCAATGAGCAGTTCTTC,CSVEGRDSQRNEQFF
TRBV20-1,TRBJ1-5,.,.,TGCAGTGCTAGTAACAGCGGAAGCAATCAGCCCCAGCATTTT,CSASNSGSNQPQHF
TRBV7-9,TRBJ1-4,.,.,TGTGCCAGCAGCGACTACAGCACTACTAATGAAAAACTGTTTTTT,CASSDYSTTNEKLFF